The clone carrying this T cell receptor (beta chain) was counted ten times or more. Its antigen is not known. This sample is part of a study of blood T cells in healthy people across ages. The second PCR ran roughly 7 to 12 cycles with a sample-barcoded 5' primer and J-beta primers. A template-switch adaptor with 12 random nucleotides tagged each cDNA molecule. MiXCR was run by TCRdb on the 5' RACE reads, yielding one entry per CDR3 protein. This table holds some 700,000 distinct CDR3 sequences, about 24% found once. Study observations and caveats: Expanded clonotype shifts may have been confounded, as the donors had an unknown CMV status. Per million T cells, TCR beta diversity dropped roughly linearly as age increased. A strong correlation between TCR beta diversity and naive T cell percentage was seen.

Germline V lookup: CDR1 SGHDN, CDR2 FVKESK. CDR3 length equals 14 residues. V lost 2 bases, J lost 9 bases, and 5 bases stayed unmatched. The sequencing input was blood. The clonotype originates from a man aged 70 or older in good health. The rearrangement links TRBV14 to TRBJ2-1; TRBD2 matches 9 bases. The CDR3 region is CASSQYSGSPEQFF. The DNA of the CDR3 is TGTGCCAGCAGCCAATATAGCGGGAGTCCTGAGCAGTTCTTC. The full variable domain, rest sourced from reference TRBV14 and TRBJ2-1, is EAGVTQFPSHSVIEKGQTVTLRCDPISGHDNLYWYRRVMGKEIKFLLHFVKESKQDESGMPNNRFLAERTGGTYSTLKVQPAELEDSGVYFCASSQYSGSPEQFFGPGTRLTVL.